Listed here are 9 T cell receptor beta chains from one sample, sequenced in a study of shared clonotypes between healthy human individuals. This table comes from immunoSEQ multiplex PCR, and its TCRdb copy is limited to in-frame clones, with some not included. The sample carries about 2.1 million clones, roughly 93% recorded once. Terminally differentiated effector memory CD45RA+ cells were excluded by CCR7 positive selection of CD45RO-negative cells. The sequencing input was naive CD8+ T cells from PBMCs. These receptors all come from a man aged 18 to 30 in good health. Some clones in this sample may be carry-over from other donors' samples.

The chain uses TRBV13 and TRBJ1-1; tentative D call: TRBD1 (6 bases). V lost 5 bases, J lost 1 base, and 14 bases lay in between. Germline CDR1 PRHDT, CDR2 FYEKMQ (reference sequence). This CDR3 spans 15 amino acids. For the CDR3, the DNA is TGTGCCAGCAGCACTAGGGGGTCAGCGAACACTGAAGCTTTCTTT. Translation gives CASSTRGSANTEAFF.

A remark on this clone: The sample carries other DNA sequences with the same CDR3. This rearrangement joins TRBV5-6 to TRBJ2-7; D is perhaps TRBD1 or TRBD2 (5 bases each). This CDR3 is 12 amino acids long. Deletions cut 3 bases from V and 2 bases from J, with 6 bases between. Germline assignment: CDR1 SGHDT and CDR2 YYEEEE. DNA of the CDR3: TGTGCCAGCAGCTCGGGGCCCTACGAGCAGTACTTC. Protein: CASSSGPYEQYF.

This chain links TRBV6-5 with TRBJ2-3; weak D call: TRBD2 (5 bases). Germline loops: CDR1 MNHEY, CDR2 SVGAGI. V dropped 7 bases and J dropped 4 bases, with 15 bases sitting between them. The CDR3 spans 14 residues. CDR3 loop: CASNYLGEPDTQYF. The CDR3 region has the DNA TGTGCCAGCAATTATCTCGGGGAGCCAGATACGCAGTATTTT.

This clone was counted once. Other DNA sequences from this sample encode an identical CDR3 as well. The V and J genes are TRBV7-9 and TRBJ2-5; D unresolved. Germline CDR1 SEHNR, CDR2 FQNEAQ (reference sequence). Trimming removed 4 bases at V and 1 base at J, with 10 bases between. The CDR3 is 14 residues long. Here the CDR3 reads CASSYPGPQETQYF. DNA for the CDR3: TGTGCCAGCAGCTATCCGGGTCCCCAAGAGACCCAGTACTTC.

Comment on this clone: The sample has other DNA sequences that encode this CDR3 too. The V and J genes are TRBV28 and TRBJ2-3; no clear D gene. The CDR3 loop spans 13 amino acids. Germline lookup yields CDR1 MDHEN and CDR2 SYDVKM. The V end lost 2 bases, the J end lost 0 bases, and 3 bases lay between the germline ends. CDR3 coding DNA: TGTGCCAGCAGTTTAAGTAGCACAGATACGCAGTATTTT. This translates into CASSLSSTDTQYF.

The chain employs TRBV19 and TRBJ1-1; D not resolved. Germline CDR1 and CDR2: LNHDA and SQIVND (reference sequence). V lost 11 bases and J 5 bases, leaving 12 bases between the germline ends. This CDR3 contains 11 residues. The CDR3 bases are TGTGCCGTGACCGGTGGGACTGAAGCTTTCTTT. Amino acids: CAVTGGTEAFF.

The rearrangement links TRBV11-2 to TRBJ1-4, with D tentatively TRBD1 (5 bases). The CDR3 loop spans 13 amino acids. V gave up 5 bases and J gave up 7 bases, with 11 bases separating them. Germline values: CDR1 SGHAT, CDR2 FQNNGV. The chain's CDR3 is CASSRDLGEKLFF. The CDR3 nucleotides are TGTGCCAGCAGCCGGGACCTTGGTGAAAAACTGTTTTTT.

V gene TRBV9 combines with J gene TRBJ2-6; TRBD1 agrees at 7 bases. Germline-derived CDR1 and CDR2 are SGDLS and YYNGEE. Trimming at V came to 4 bases and at J to 0 bases, leaving 13 bases not matched to a gene. CDR3 length: 19 residues. The CDR3 DNA sequence: TGTGCCAGCAGCACCCGTCGACAGGGTGACATCTCTGGGGCCAACGTCCTGACTTTC. As protein: CASSTRRQGDISGANVLTF.

The chain combines TRBV7-8 with TRBJ2-3; no clear D gene. V lost 6 bases, J lost 0 bases, and 10 bases lay in between. Germline-derived CDR1 and CDR2 are SGHVS and FQNEAQ. The CDR3 sequence is 14 residues long. CDR3: CASRETASTDTQYF. CDR3 DNA sequence: TGTGCCAGCAGGGAGACTGCTAGCACAGATACGCAGTATTTT.